The next 11 T cell receptor beta chains were all read from a single sample in a study of OX40 agonist ivuxolimab in advanced cancers. Measured with immunoSEQ multiplex PCR; TCRdb has only the in-frame clones, and not every one. The table shows about 59,000 clones, with approximately 87% occurring only once. Sample: CD4+ or CD8+ T cells sorted from blood, taken in a trial of the OX40 agonist ivuxolimab. These receptors were obtained from an adult with an advanced solid tumor such as melanoma, head and neck, liver or kidney cancer.

The rearrangement joins TRBV14 to TRBJ2-3; D gene uncertain. V lost 1 base and J lost 1, with 12 bases in between. Looked up from germline, CDR1 is SGHDN and CDR2 is FVKESK. The CDR3 covers 16 residues. As DNA, the CDR3 is TGTGCCAGCAGCCAAGCTCCCGGACCCGGCACAGATACGCAGTATTTT. Translating gives CASSQAPGPGTDTQYF.

The chain joins TRBV5-6 to TRBJ2-2, with 13 bases matching TRBD2. In germline, CDR1 is SGHDT, CDR2 YYEEEE. Losses at the gene ends were 4 bases for V and 0 bases for J; bases not matched to a gene: 3. This CDR3 contains 17 residues. The CDR3 is CASSPGLAGANTGELFF. The CDR3 DNA sequence: TGTGCCAGCAGCCCCGGACTAGCGGGGGCGAACACCGGGGAGCTGTTTTTT.

The chain recombines TRBV30 with TRBJ2-7; D not resolved. In germline, CDR1 is GTSNPN, CDR2 SVGIG (reference sequence). This CDR3 is 13 amino acids long. With 1 base removed from V and 2 bases from J, the gap between germline ends came to 9 bases. The CDR3 region is CAWSGQDAYEQYF. CDR3 coding DNA: TGTGCCTGGAGTGGCCAGGACGCCTACGAGCAGTACTTC.

The genes are TRBV28 and TRBJ2-3; D possibly corresponds to TRBD2 (6 bases). The CDR3 extends over 14 amino acids. Trimming shortened V by 4 bases and J by 4 bases, and 12 bases separated the two germline ends. Germline V gene lookup returns CDR1 MDHEN and CDR2 SYDVKM. CDR3 sequence: CASSYWRGADTQYF. CDR3 DNA: TGTGCCAGCAGTTATTGGAGGGGTGCAGATACGCAGTATTTT.

The chain carries TRBV5-1 and TRBJ1-1, with D maybe TRBD1 (6 bases). The CDR3 loop spans 15 amino acids. With 2 bases removed from V and 1 base from J, the gap between germline ends came to 12 bases. The germline gives CDR1 SGHRS, CDR2 YFSETQ. The DNA of the CDR3 is TGCGCCAGCAGCTTATGGGGGCGAGGGAACACTGAAGCTTTCTTT. Translating gives CASSLWGRGNTEAFF.

The CDR3 here is CALAGRGLDGYTF. The CDR3 DNA reads TGTGCCCTAGCCGGCAGGGGGCTGGATGGCTACACCTTC. This chain connects TRBV28 to TRBJ1-2; 8 bases are shared with TRBD1. The length of the CDR3 is 13 residues. CDR1 is MDHEN and CDR2 is SYDVKM in the germline V gene. Trimming at V came to 11 bases and at J to 6 bases, leaving 11 bases not matched to a gene.

This chain joins TRBV5-1 and TRBJ2-1, with TRBD1 as a possible D gene (6 bases). Looked up from germline, CDR1 is SGHRS and CDR2 is YFSETQ. The CDR3 runs 16 residues. Trimming shortened V by 0 bases and J by 2 bases, and 12 bases separated the two germline ends. The CDR3 DNA is TGCGCCAGCAGCTTGGGCCTAAGACAGGCCTACAATGAGCAGTTCTTC. It translates to CASSLGLRQAYNEQFF.

The chain links TRBV21-1 to TRBJ2-4; the table's D call TRBD2 went unverified against the DNA. TRBV21-1 is flagged as a pseudogene. The CDR3 totals 17 residues. The CDR3 protein is CASTLQRESPAKNIQYF. The DNA of the CDR3 is TGTGCCAGCACCCTACAGAGGGAGTCCCCAGCCAAAAACATTCAGTACTTC.

A note on this clone: The sample contains more than one DNA sequence encoding this CDR3. J is TRBJ2-1 and V is TRBV7-2; tentatively, D is TRBD1 or TRBD2 (5 bases each). There are 15 residues in the CDR3. CDR1 is SGHTA, CDR2 FQGNSA, per germline. V was clipped by 6 bases and J by 4 bases, with 16 bases between them. The CDR3 loop is CASRAPGPRYNEQFF. The DNA of the CDR3 is TGTGCCAGCAGGGCGCCGGGACCCCGGTACAATGAGCAGTTCTTC.

The chain links TRBV27 to TRBJ2-5; 9 positions match TRBD2. This CDR3 contains 14 residues. The V gene end was trimmed by 11 bases and the J gene end by 5 bases; junction bases not matched to a gene: 12. CDR1 is MNHEY, CDR2 SMNVEV, per germline (reference sequence). The CDR3 region is CAARGSSGAETQYF. Here the CDR3 DNA reads TGTGCCGCCCGAGGATCTAGCGGGGCGGAGACCCAGTACTTC.

The chain has TRBV29-1 and TRBJ2-1; a possible D gene is TRBD2 (8 bases). Germline CDR1 SQVTM, CDR2 ANQGSEA. Trimming removed 7 bases from V and 7 bases from J, with 23 bases in between. The CDR3 contains 15 residues. The CDR3 DNA follows: TGCAGCGCTCGGACTAGCCCCTCCAGGGGGAATGAGCAGTTCTTC. Protein sequence: CSARTSPSRGNEQFF.